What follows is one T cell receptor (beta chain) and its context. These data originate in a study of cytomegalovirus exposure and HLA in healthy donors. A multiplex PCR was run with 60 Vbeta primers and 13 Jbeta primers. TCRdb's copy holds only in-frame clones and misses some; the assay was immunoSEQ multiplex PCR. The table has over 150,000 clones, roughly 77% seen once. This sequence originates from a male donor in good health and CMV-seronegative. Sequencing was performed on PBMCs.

The DNA for the CDR3 is TGTGCCAGTCGACAGGGGGCAGGCACAGATACGCAGTATTTT. It translates to CASRQGAGTDTQYF. This chain links TRBV6-1 with TRBJ2-3; 10 bases match TRBD1. The V segment lost 9 bases and the J segment 1 base; nucleotides outside the gene matches: 4. This CDR3 comprises 14 residues. CDR1 and CDR2 (germline): MNHNS, SASEGT.